The present entry profiles one T cell receptor beta chain with its context. The data originate from a study of shared clonotypes between healthy human individuals. Study context: Donors had three CD4 naive, three CD4 memory, two CD8 naive and one CD8 memory plate apiece.

Profiling relied on immunoSEQ multiplex PCR, and the TCRdb table lists in-frame clones only, not all of them. The repertoire holds fewer than 850,000 clones, with approximately 75% as singletons. The CDR3 extends over 12 amino acids. V lost 5 bases to trimming and J lost 6 bases, with 14 bases between them. CDR1 is SQVTM and CDR2 is ANQGSEA in the germline V gene. This receptor was identified in a woman aged 25-40 years in good health. The sample taken for sequencing was memory CD4+ T cells sorted from blood. Subset given: CD45RA-negative fraction. V gene TRBV29-1 combines with J gene TRBJ2-7; D remains ambiguous. As DNA, the CDR3 is TGCAGCGTTATGCGAGACGTTGGCGAGCAGTACTTC. This translates into CSVMRDVGEQYF.